This TCR beta chain was recovered during a study of T cell responses to AZD1222 COVID-19 vaccine. As for this clone: The antigen is unknown.

Findings of the study overall: Donors skewed white British and female; clonal diversity was possibly underestimated. Breadth and depth of Spike-specific TCRs rose after two AZD1222 doses.

TCRdb's copy holds only in-frame clones and misses some; the assay was immunoSEQ multiplex PCR. The sample contains 150,000 to 200,000 clones, 85% to 95% of which appear only once. The receptor was isolated from an adult in good health. Here the sequenced sample was peripheral blood, taken on day 0 of AZD1222 vaccination.

This CDR3 reads CASSLGFPQNTEAFF. The DNA of the CDR3 is TGTGCCAGCAGCTTAGGGTTCCCCCAGAACACTGAAGCTTTCTTT. This sequence joins TRBV7-9 and TRBJ1-1; D gene ambiguous. The germline CDR1 and CDR2 sequences are SEHNR and FQNEAQ (reference sequence). V lost 1 base, J lost 1 base, and 10 bases lay in between. This CDR3 contains 15 residues.